This T cell receptor (beta chain) comes out of a study of blood T cell repertoires in COVID-19. Background on the study: Both acute and convalescent COVID-19 samples were obtained from the United States, Italy and Spain.

Authors' data handling: From reference gene primer amplification, estimates of nucleated cell counts were derived. Method: immunoSEQ multiplex PCR; TCRdb's copy keeps in-frame clones and lacks some. V, J and clone size derive from that table, while D and trimming were established from the DNA sequence. The sample lists 150,000 to 200,000 clones, 70% to 90% occurring once. The CDR3 runs 16 residues. Germline-derived CDR1 and CDR2 are SEHNR and FQNEAQ (reference sequence). V lost 7 bases, J lost 8 bases, and 15 bases stayed unmatched. Sequencing was performed on peripheral blood. The genes are TRBV7-9 and TRBJ1-4; 8 bases align to TRBD1. The source of this sequence is a man between 60 and 75 years old with acute or convalescent COVID-19. The CDR3, as DNA: TGTGCCAGCACCGCCGACAGGGGAGGGCGGTCCGAAAAACTGTTTTTT. It specifies CASTADRGGRSEKLFF.